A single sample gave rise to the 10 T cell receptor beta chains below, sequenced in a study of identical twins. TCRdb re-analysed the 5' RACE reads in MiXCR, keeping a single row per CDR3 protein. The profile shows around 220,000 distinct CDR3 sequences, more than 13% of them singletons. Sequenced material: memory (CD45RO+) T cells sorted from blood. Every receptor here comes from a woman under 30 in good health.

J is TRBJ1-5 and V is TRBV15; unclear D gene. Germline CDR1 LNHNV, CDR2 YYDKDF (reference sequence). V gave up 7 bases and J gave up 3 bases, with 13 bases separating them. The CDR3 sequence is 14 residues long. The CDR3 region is CATTTGQSNQPQHF. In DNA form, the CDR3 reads TGTGCCACCACTACCGGGCAATCCAATCAGCCCCAGCATTTT.

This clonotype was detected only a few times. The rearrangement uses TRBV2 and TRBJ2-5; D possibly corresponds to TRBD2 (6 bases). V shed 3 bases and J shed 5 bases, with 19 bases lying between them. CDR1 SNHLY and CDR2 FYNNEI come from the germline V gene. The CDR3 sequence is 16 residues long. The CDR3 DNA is TGTGCCAGCAGTGAGGAGTGGGAGGCCCCCCGGGAGACCCAGTACTTC. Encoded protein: CASSEEWEAPRETQYF.

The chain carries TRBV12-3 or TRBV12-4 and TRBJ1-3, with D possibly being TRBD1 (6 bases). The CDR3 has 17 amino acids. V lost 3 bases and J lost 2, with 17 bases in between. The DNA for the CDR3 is TGTGCCAGCAGTTTCCCCGTCCGGGGGGGCACTGGAAACACCATATATTTT. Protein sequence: CASSFPVRGGTGNTIYF.

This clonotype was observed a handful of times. CDR3 nucleotide sequence: TGTGCCAGCAGCTTGGCCTCGGGACCGCTCTATGGCTACACCTTC. It specifies CASSLASGPLYGYTF. The V call is TRBV5-5, the J call TRBJ1-2, with a possible D match to TRBD1 (5 bases). The CDR3 length is 15 residues. The germline CDR1 and CDR2 sequences are SGHKS and YYEKEE (reference sequence). Trimming pared 0 bases from V and 4 bases from J, leaving 13 bases between. Using reference TRBV5-5 and TRBJ1-2 for the parts outside the CDR3, the full variable domain is DAGVTQSPTHLIKTRGQQVTLRCSPISGHKSVSWYQQVLGQGPQFIFQYYEKEERGRGNFPDRFSARQFPNYSSELNVNALLLGDSALYLCASSLASGPLYGYTFGSGTRLTVV.

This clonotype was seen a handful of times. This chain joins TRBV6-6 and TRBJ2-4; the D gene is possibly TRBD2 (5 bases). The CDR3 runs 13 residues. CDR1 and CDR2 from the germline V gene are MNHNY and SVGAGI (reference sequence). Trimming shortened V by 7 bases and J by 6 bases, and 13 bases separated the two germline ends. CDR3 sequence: CASTPSGINIQYF. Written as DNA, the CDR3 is TGTGCCAGCACACCAAGCGGTATAAACATTCAGTACTTC.

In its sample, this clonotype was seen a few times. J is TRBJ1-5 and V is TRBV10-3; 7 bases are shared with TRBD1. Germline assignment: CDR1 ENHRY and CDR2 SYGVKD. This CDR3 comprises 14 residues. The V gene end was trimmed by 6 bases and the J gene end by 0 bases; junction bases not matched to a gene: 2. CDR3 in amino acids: CAISGTVSNQPQHF. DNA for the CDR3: TGTGCCATCAGCGGGACAGTTAGCAATCAGCCCCAGCATTTT.

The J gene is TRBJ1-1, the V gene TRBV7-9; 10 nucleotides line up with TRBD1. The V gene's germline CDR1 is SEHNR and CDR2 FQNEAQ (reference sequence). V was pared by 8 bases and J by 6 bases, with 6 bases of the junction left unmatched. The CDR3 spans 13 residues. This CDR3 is CASGGTGAAEAFF. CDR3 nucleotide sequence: TGTGCCAGCGGGGGGACAGGGGCGGCTGAAGCTTTCTTT.

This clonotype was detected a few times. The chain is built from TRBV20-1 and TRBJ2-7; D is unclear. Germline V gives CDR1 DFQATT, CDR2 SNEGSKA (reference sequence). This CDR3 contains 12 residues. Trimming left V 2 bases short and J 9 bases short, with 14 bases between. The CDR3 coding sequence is TGCAGTGCTAGACCGCTGGCTCCTTGGCAGTACTTC. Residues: CSARPLAPWQYF.

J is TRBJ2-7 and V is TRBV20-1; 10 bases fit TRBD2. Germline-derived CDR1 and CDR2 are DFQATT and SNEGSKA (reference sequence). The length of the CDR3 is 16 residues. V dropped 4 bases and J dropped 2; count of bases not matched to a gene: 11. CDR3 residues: CSATSSRTSGTYEQYF. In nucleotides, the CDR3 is TGCAGTGCTACAAGCTCCCGGACTAGCGGAACCTACGAGCAGTACTTC.

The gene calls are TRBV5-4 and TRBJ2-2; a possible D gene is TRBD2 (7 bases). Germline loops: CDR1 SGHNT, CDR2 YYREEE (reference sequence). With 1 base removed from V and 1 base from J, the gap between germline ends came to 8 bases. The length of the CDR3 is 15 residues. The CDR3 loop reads CASSLRGGNTGELFF. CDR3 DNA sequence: TGTGCCAGCAGCTTGAGGGGGGGGAACACCGGGGAGCTGTTTTTT.